The clone carrying this TCR beta chain appeared many times. Its antigen is not known. The entry originates in a study of CD8 T cells in ankylosing spondylitis. Study-wide results and limits: Ankylosing spondylitis blood appeared to carry a characteristic TCR beta motif of 7 or 8 highly homologous variants. Clones tied to disease were said to be significantly enriched in matched ankylosing spondylitis synovial fluid.

It was by quantitative 5'-RACE with molecular barcodes that TCR beta libraries were made. TCRdb passed the 5' RACE reads through MiXCR, listing each CDR3 protein once. The sample comprises about 210,000 distinct CDR3 sequences, around 6.6% of which are singletons, and 14% rests with the top ten. Trimming at V came to 5 bases and at J to 7 bases, leaving 8 bases not matched to a gene. Germline CDR1 reads MNHEY; CDR2 reads SMNVEV (reference sequence). CDR3 length equals 14 residues. The chain has TRBV27 and TRBJ2-5; 9 nucleotides line up with TRBD1. The TCR was taken from a male donor with ankylosing spondylitis. Sequenced material: blood, either unsorted or a sorted T cell fraction (not recorded which). DNA for the CDR3: TGTGCCAGCAGTGTGACAGGGGGTGGAGGGACCCAGTACTTC. It is translated as CASSVTGGGGTQYF.